This T cell receptor beta chain was obtained from a study of cytomegalovirus exposure and HLA in healthy donors. Study background: Earlier findings included roughly 120 million unique TCR beta sequences obtained from around 180 million T cells.

A note on this clone: Its antigen remains unidentified. Other nucleotide sequences from this sample produce the same CDR3.

General study results and limits: After further analysis at a later stage, 17,000 or so TCR beta sequences were associated with HLA alleles at 0.05 false discovery rate. In a later analysis, compared with equally common non-associated chains, HLA-associated beta chains were more expanded.

The CDR3 totals 12 residues. With 6 bases clipped from V and 4 bases from J, the junction kept 2 bases outside the gene matches. CDR1 is MNHEY, CDR2 SVGAGI, per germline. The PCR had 60 Vbeta and 13 Jbeta primers. Sequencing was performed with immunoSEQ multiplex PCR; in TCRdb, only in-frame clones are kept and a portion is missing. The sample records around 300,000 clones, around four fifths being singletons. The receptor was isolated from a woman in her 40s in good health and CMV-seropositive. Sequencing was performed on PBMCs. This chain uses TRBV6-5 with TRBJ1-2, with 7 bases that match TRBD1. CDR3 coding DNA: TGTGCCAGCAGCTGGGACAGCTATGGCTACACCTTC. Translation gives CASSWDSYGYTF.